The entry that follows covers one TCR beta chain sequence. What it recognizes is unknown. This sample was taken from a study of radiotherapy plus CTLA-4 blockade in lung cancer. Overall study context: Of the patients, around 17% showed objective responses and about 30% attained disease control.

CDR3 length equals 14 residues. Trimming pared 8 bases from V and 0 bases from J, leaving 13 bases between. The V gene's germline CDR1 is LNHDA and CDR2 SQIVND (reference sequence). Treatment of patients with chemo-refractory metastatic non-small-cell lung cancer consisted of focal radiation plus CTLA-4 blockade with ipilimumab. Profiled with immunoSEQ multiplex PCR; TCRdb holds only in-frame clones, not every one. The sample carries about 88,000 clones, approximately 79% recorded once. Broader study findings: An expansion of tumor-derived TCR clones occurred in blood after radiotherapy plus ipilimumab. Best predicting response, reportedly, were early blood T cell clone dynamics, with interferon-beta.

The sample in question was peripheral blood, obtained from a patient treated with radiotherapy plus ipilimumab. The chain joins TRBV19 to TRBJ1-1; weak D call: TRBD1 (6 bases). This clonotype originated in a human donor with non-small cell lung cancer that progressed on radiotherapy plus ipilimumab. The CDR3, as DNA: TGTGCCAGTCGGCCGGACAGACTGAACACTGAAGCTTTCTTT. Translating gives CASRPDRLNTEAFF.